One and the same sample provided the 3 T cell receptor beta chains below, sequenced in a study of regulatory T cells in long-lasting Graves disease. According to the study, TCR beta libraries were built with iRepertoire HTBI primers and CDR3-region Arm-PCR. One entry per CDR3 protein, called by TCRdb with MiXCR from the multiplex PCR reads. This sample has about 620,000 distinct CDR3 sequences, with 16% found just once. The time point: newly diagnosed GD, antithyroid drugs for less than 3 months. After RNA was extracted from PBMCs, the TCR library was made from it. This same sample was also part of a study on T cells in Graves' hyperthyroidism and ophthalmopathy.

Here the sequenced sample was peripheral blood mononuclear cells (PBMCs), taken at new diagnosis, from a patient treated with antithyroid drugs. These receptors all stem from a woman in her thirties with Graves disease.

V usage is TRBV15 and J usage is TRBJ2-5; TRBD2 matches at 7 bases. The J call is in doubt because the DNA end fits TRBJ2-7 better. Germline loops: CDR1 LNHNV, CDR2 YYDKDF (reference sequence). CDR3 length: 15 amino acids. The CDR3 DNA sequence: TGTGCCACCAGCAGAGAAGCCGGGGGACTAAGCGAGCAGTACTTC. Translating it yields CATSREAGGLSEQYF.

Points on this clonotype: Just one base apart from a much larger clone, this may be a read error. This chain uses TRBV20-1 with TRBJ2-1, with D perhaps TRBD1 or TRBD2 (6 bases each). The CDR3 runs to 13 residues. The germline gives CDR1 DFQATT, CDR2 SNEGSKA (reference sequence). The CDR3 loop reads CSASDLRGETQHF. CDR3 coding DNA: TGCAGTGCGTCTGACCTTAGGGGGGAGACCCAGCACTTC.

This clonotype has more than one count but fewer than ten. The chain uses TRBV20-1 and TRBJ2-7; 8 bases line up with TRBD2. The CDR3 covers 15 residues. The trim removed 3 bases at V and 2 bases at J, leaving 9 bases unmatched. The germline CDR1 and CDR2 sequences are DFQATT and SNEGSKA (reference sequence). For the CDR3, the DNA is TGCAGTGCTAGCCCGTCGGGAGGGGGGGCCTACGAGCAGTACTTC. Amino acids: CSASPSGGGAYEQYF.